This T cell receptor (beta chain) is drawn from a study of human T cells and chemical hapten exposure. Across the whole study: Subjects had 2% DPC placed on about 2 cm by about 2 cm of upper inner arm skin for sensitization. DPC at 0.01% went onto the upper back in patch tests, read at 6 days. Study-wide results and limits: TCRs at high frequency, those above 1 in 1000, did not change with DPC sensitization.

Trimming pared 6 bases from V and 6 bases from J, leaving 21 bases between. Germline V gives CDR1 MNHNY, CDR2 SVGAGI (reference sequence). This CDR3 region has 16 residues. TCRdb recomputed calls from the RACE reads with MiXCR, one row per CDR3 protein. The data hold around 330,000 distinct CDR3 sequences, with around 5% observed a single time. This clonotype has only a few counts. What it binds is unknown. Specified time point: pre-sensitization, week 0. The treatment is: therapeutic diphenylcyclopropenone sensitization with weekly scalp DPC. This TCR derives from a woman between 18 and 29 years old with alopecia areata. Some clones in this sample may be carry-over from other donors' samples. The specimen was whole blood, collected in connection with sensitization to the hapten diphenylcyclopropenone (DPC). The chain carries TRBV6-6 and TRBJ2-1; D is possibly TRBD2 (6 bases). The CDR3: CASSRRTIYASNEQFF. The CDR3 coding sequence is TGTGCCAGCAGCCGACGGACTATTTATGCGTCCAATGAGCAGTTCTTC.